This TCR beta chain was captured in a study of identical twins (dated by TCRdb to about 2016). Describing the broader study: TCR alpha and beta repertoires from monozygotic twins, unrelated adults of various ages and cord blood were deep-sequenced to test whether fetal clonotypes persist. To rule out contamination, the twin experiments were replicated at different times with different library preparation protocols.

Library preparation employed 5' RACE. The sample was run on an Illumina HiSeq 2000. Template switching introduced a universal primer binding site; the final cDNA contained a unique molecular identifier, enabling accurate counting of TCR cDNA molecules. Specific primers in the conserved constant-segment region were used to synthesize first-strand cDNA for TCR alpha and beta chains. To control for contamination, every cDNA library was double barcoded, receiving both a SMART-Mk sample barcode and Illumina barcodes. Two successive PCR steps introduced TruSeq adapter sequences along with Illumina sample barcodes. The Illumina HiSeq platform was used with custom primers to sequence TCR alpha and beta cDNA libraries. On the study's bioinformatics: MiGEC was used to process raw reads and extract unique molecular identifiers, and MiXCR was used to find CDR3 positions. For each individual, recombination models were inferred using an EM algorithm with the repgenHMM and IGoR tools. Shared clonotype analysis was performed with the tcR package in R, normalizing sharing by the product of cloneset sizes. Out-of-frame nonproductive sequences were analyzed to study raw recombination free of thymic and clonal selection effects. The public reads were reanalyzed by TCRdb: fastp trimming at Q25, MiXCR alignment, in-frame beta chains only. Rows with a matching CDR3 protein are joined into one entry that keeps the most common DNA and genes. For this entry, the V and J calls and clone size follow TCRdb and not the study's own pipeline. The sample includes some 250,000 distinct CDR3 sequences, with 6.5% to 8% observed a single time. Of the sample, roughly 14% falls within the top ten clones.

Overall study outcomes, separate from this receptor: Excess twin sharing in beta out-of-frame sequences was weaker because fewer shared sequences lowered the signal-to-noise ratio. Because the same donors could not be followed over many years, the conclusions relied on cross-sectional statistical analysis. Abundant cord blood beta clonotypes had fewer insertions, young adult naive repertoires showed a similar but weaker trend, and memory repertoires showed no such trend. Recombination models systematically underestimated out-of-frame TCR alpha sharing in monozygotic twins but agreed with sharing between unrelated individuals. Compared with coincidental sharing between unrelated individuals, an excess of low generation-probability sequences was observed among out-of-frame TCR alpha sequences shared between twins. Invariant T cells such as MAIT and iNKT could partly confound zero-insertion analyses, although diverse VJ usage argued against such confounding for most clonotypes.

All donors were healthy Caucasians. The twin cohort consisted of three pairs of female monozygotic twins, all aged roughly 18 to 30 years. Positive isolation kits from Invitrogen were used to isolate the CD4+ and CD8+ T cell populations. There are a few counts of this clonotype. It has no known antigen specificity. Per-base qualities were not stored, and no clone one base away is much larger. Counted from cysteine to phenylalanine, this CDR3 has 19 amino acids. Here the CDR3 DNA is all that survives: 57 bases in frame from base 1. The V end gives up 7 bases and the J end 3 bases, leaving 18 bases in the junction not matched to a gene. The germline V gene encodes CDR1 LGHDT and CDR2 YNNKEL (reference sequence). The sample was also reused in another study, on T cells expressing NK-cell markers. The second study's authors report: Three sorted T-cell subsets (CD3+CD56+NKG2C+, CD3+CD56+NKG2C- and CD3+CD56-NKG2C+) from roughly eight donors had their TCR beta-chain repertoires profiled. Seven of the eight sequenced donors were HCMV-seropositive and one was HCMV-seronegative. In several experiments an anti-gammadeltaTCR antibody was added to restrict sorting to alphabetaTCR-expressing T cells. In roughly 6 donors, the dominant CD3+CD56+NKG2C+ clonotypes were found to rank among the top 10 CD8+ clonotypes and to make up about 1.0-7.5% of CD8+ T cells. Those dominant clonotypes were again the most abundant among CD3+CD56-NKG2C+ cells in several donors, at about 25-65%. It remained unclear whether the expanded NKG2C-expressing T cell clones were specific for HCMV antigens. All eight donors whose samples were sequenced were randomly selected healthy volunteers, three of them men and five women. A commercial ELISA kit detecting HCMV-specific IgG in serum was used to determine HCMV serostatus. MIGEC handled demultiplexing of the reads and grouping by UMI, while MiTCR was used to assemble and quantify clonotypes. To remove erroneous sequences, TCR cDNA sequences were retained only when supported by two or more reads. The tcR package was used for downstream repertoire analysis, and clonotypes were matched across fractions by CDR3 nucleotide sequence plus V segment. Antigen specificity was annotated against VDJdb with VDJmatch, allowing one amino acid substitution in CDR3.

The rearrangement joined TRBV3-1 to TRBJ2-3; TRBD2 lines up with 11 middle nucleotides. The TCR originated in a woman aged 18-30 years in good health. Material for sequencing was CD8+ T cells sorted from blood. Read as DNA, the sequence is TGTGCCAGCACCCTGGACGGGACTAGCGGTCAGTCTTTGACAGATACGCAGTATTTT. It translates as CASTLDGTSGQSLTDTQYF.